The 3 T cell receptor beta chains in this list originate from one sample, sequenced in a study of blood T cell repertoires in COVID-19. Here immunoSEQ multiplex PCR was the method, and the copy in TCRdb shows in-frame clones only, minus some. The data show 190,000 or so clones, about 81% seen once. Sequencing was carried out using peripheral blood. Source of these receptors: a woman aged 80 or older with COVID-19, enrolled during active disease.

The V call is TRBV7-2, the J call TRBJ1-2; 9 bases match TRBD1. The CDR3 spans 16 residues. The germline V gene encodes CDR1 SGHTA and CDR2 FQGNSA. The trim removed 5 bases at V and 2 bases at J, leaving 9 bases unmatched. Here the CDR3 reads CASSPQSGTGNYGYTF. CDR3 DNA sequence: TGTGCCAGCAGCCCTCAAAGTGGGACAGGGAACTATGGCTACACCTTC.

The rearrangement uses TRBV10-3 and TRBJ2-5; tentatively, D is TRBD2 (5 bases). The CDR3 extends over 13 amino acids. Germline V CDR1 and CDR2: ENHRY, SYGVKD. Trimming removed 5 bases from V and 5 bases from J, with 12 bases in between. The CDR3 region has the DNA TGTGCCATCAGTCTGGTCCGAGGGGAGACCCAGTACTTC. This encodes CAISLVRGETQYF.

The CDR3 region is CASSEVGSRGYTF. The CDR3 coding sequence is TGTGCCAGCAGTGAAGTAGGATCTAGGGGCTACACCTTC. The chain has TRBV2 and TRBJ1-2; no reliable D call. This CDR3 spans 13 amino acids. Trimming cost V 1 base and J 8 bases, with 11 bases left between them. Germline lookup yields CDR1 SNHLY and CDR2 FYNNEI. The variable domain in full, with the rest retrieved from reference TRBV2 and TRBJ1-2, is EPEVTQTPSHQVTQMGQEVILRCVPISNHLYFYWYRQILGQKVEFLVSFYNNEISEKSEIFDDQFSVERPDGSNFTLKIRSTKLEDSAMYFCASSEVGSRGYTFGSGTRLTVV.